The 9 T cell receptor beta chains given below trace back to one sample, sequenced in a study of blood T cell repertoires in COVID-19. Clones were sequenced by immunoSEQ multiplex PCR, and TCRdb holds only the in-frame ones, with some missing. Of roughly 400,000 clones in the sample, 85% to 90% were seen once. Input material: PBMCs or T cells enriched from blood (not recorded which). These receptors all come from a woman between 45 and 60 years old who had recovered from COVID-19.

This chain connects TRBV7-2 to TRBJ2-5; a weak D match, TRBD1 (5 bases). Germline values: CDR1 SGHTA, CDR2 FQGNSA. The ends were cut back, 5 bases at V and 0 bases at J, with 16 bases in the middle. This CDR3 has 16 amino acids. CDR3 sequence (DNA): TGTGCCAGCAGCCAGACTGGACAAGAGTACCAAGAGACCCAGTACTTC. It codes for CASSQTGQEYQETQYF.

J is TRBJ2-5 and V is TRBV2; D not certain. The V end was cut by 4 bases, the J end by 1 base, with 4 bases between. The CDR3 is 12 residues long. Germline lookup yields CDR1 SNHLY and CDR2 FYNNEI. The CDR3 reads CASSAIQETQYF. In DNA form, the CDR3 reads TGTGCCAGCAGTGCAATCCAAGAGACCCAGTACTTC. The full variable domain, completed using reference TRBV2 and TRBJ2-5, is EPEVTQTPSHQVTQMGQEVILRCVPISNHLYFYWYRQILGQKVEFLVSFYNNEISEKSEIFDDQFSVERPDGSNFTLKIRSTKLEDSAMYFCASSAIQETQYFGPGTRLLVL.

The rearrangement joins TRBV7-9 to TRBJ1-5; D is possibly TRBD1 (6 bases). V gave up 5 bases and J gave up 1 base, with 18 bases separating them. The CDR3 contains 17 residues. Germline-derived CDR1 and CDR2 are SEHNR and FQNEAQ (reference sequence). This CDR3 reads CASSKTQGSPSNQPQHF. The CDR3 DNA reads TGTGCCAGCAGCAAGACACAGGGTTCGCCGAGCAATCAGCCCCAGCATTTT.

The genes are TRBV29-1 and TRBJ1-5; 7 bases map to TRBD1. The V and J ends lost 4 bases and 5 bases, in that order; junction bases with no gene match: 5. The CDR3 has 13 amino acids. Per germline, CDR1 SQVTM and CDR2 ANQGSEA. In nucleotides, the CDR3 is TGCAGCGTTGCGGGGCAGGGGGATCAGCCCCAGCATTTT. This sequence encodes CSVAGQGDQPQHF.

The V call is TRBV28, the J call TRBJ2-1; TRBD2 matches at 12 bases. V shed 8 bases, J shed 4 bases, and the junction held 6 bases outside the gene matches. This CDR3 is built from 15 residues. Germline V gene data show CDR1 as MDHEN and CDR2 as SYDVKM. The CDR3 DNA reads as TGTGCCAGCTCGACTAGCGGGGGACCTTACAATGAGCAGTTCTTC. Translating it yields CASSTSGGPYNEQFF. Based on the CDR3 plus reference TRBV28 and TRBJ2-1, the full variable domain is DVKVTQSSRYLVKRTGEKVFLECVQDMDHENMFWYRQDPGLGLRLIYFSYDVKMKEKGDIPEGYSVSREKKERFSLILESASTNQTSMYLCASSTSGGPYNEQFFGPGTRLTVL.

The chain carries TRBV5-1 and TRBJ2-5, with D possibly TRBD2 on 5 matching bases. This CDR3 contains 11 residues. Germline CDR1 reads SGHRS; CDR2 reads YFSETQ. The ends were cut back, 5 bases at V and 5 bases at J, with 7 bases in the middle. The CDR3 loop reads CASRGGETQYF. The CDR3 DNA is TGCGCCAGCAGGGGCGGGGAGACCCAGTACTTC.

This clone has a handful of counts. This chain joins TRBV27 and TRBJ2-7; 8 positions match TRBD1. In germline, CDR1 is MNHEY, CDR2 SMNVEV (reference sequence). The CDR3 loop spans 15 amino acids. The J segment lost 0 bases and the V segment lost 5 bases, leaving 6 bases of the junction unmatched. CDR3 region: CASSADRGISYEQYF. The CDR3 nucleotides read TGTGCCAGCAGTGCTGACAGGGGAATCTCCTACGAGCAGTACTTC.

This sequence joins TRBV9 and TRBJ2-7; TRBD1 aligns across 7 bases. This CDR3 has 16 residues. J was trimmed by 7 bases and V by 5 bases; bases with no gene match: 18. The germline V gene encodes CDR1 SGDLS and CDR2 YYNGEE. The CDR3 DNA reads TGTGCCAGCAGGGGAAGGTTAGGGGGCAAGCCCTTGGAGCAGTACTTC. As protein: CASRGRLGGKPLEQYF.

This clone was seen once. The chain links TRBV7-2 to TRBJ2-3, with 9 bases fitting TRBD2. The V and J ends lost 8 bases and 0 bases, in that order; junction bases with no gene match: 3. This CDR3 spans 14 amino acids. Germline-derived CDR1 and CDR2 are SGHTA and FQGNSA. The CDR3 loop reads CASRRGGSTDTQYF. The CDR3 nucleotides read TGTGCCAGCCGGCGGGGGGGCAGCACAGATACGCAGTATTTT.